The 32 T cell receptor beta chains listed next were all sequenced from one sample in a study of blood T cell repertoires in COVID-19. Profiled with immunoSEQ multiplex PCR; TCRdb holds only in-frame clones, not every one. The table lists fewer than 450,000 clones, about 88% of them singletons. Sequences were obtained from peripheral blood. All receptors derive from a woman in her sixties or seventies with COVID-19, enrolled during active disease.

CDR3 protein: CASSPGGGEAFF. The CDR3 nucleotides read TGTGCCAGCAGCCCCGGCGGGGGTGAAGCTTTCTTT. The V and J genes are TRBV7-9 and TRBJ1-1; the D gene is possibly TRBD1 (5 bases). This CDR3 contains 12 residues. The V end was cut by 5 bases, the J end by 7 bases, with 11 bases between. CDR1 is SEHNR, CDR2 FQNEAQ, per germline (reference sequence).

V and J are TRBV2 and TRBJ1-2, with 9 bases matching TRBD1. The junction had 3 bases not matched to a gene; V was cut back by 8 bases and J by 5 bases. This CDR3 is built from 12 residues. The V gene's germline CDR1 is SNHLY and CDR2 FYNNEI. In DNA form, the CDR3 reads TGTGCCAGCGACAGGGGGGTTTATGGCTACACCTTC. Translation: CASDRGVYGYTF. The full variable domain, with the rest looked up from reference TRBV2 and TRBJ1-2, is EPEVTQTPSHQVTQMGQEVILRCVPISNHLYFYWYRQILGQKVEFLVSFYNNEISEKSEIFDDQFSVERPDGSNFTLKIRSTKLEDSAMYFCASDRGVYGYTFGSGTRLTVV.

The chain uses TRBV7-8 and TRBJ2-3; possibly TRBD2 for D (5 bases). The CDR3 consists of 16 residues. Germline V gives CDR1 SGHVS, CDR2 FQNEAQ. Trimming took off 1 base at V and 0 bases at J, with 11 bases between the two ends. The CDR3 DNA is TGTGCCAGCAGCTTAGAATTGCCGGGGAGCACAGATACGCAGTATTTT. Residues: CASSLELPGSTDTQYF.

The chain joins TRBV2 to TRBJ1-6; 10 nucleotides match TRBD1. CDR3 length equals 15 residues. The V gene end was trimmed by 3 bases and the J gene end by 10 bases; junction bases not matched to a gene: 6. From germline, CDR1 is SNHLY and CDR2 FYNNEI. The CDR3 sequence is CASSEGGQGISPLHF. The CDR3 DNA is TGTGCCAGCAGTGAGGGGGGACAGGGGATCTCACCCCTCCACTTT.

CDR3 residues: CASGAIFSTNEKLFF. In nucleotides, the CDR3 is TGTGCCAGTGGAGCGATTTTTTCAACTAATGAAAAACTGTTTTTT. The J gene is TRBJ1-4, the V gene TRBV19, with unresolved D. The V gene lost 8 bases and the J gene lost 0 bases, with 13 bases spanning the gap. Germline CDR1 LNHDA, CDR2 SQIVND (reference sequence). CDR3 length: 15 amino acids.

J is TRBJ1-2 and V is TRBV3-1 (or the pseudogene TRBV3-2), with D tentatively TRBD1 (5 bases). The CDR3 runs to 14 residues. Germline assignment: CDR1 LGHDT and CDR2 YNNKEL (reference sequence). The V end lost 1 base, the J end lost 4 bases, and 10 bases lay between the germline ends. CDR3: CASSQGQQPYGYTF. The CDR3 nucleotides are TGTGCCAGCAGCCAAGGACAGCAACCCTATGGCTACACCTTC.

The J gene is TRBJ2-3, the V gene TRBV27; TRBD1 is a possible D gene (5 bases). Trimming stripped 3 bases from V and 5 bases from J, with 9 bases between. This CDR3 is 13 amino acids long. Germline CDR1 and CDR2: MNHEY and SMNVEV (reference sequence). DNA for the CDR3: TGTGCCAGCAGTTTTAACCAGGGAGATACGCAGTATTTT. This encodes CASSFNQGDTQYF.

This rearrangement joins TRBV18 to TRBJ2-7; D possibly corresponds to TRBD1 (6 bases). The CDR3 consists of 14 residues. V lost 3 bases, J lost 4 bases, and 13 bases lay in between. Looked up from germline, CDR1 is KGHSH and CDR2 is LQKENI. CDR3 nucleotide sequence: TGTGCCAGCTCACCGGAGAGGGGGATGTACGAGCAGTACTTC. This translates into CASSPERGMYEQYF.

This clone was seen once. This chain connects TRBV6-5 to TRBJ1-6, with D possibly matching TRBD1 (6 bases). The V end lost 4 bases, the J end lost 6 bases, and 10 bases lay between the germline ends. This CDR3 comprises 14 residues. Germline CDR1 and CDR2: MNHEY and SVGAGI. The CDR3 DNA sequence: TGTGCCAGCAGTTTACAGGGTTCTAATTCACCCCTCCACTTT. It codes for CASSLQGSNSPLHF.

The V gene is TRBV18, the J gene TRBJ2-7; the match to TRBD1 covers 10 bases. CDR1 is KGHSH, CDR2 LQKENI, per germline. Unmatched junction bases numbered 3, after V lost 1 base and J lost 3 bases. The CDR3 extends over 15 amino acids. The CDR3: CASSPRTGGDYEQYF. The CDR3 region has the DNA TGTGCCAGCTCACCACGGACAGGGGGGGACTACGAGCAGTACTTC.

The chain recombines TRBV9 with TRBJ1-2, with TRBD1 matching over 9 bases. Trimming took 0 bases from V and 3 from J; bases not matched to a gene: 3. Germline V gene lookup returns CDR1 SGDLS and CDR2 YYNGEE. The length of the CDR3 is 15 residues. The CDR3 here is CASSVAGQGYYGYTF. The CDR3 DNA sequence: TGTGCCAGCAGCGTAGCGGGACAGGGTTACTATGGCTACACCTTC.

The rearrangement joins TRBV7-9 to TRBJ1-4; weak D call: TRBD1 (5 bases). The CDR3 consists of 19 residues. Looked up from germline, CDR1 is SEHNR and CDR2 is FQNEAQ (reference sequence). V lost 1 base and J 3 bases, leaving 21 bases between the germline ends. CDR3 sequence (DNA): TGTGCCAGCAGCTTAGAAATTGGGTCGGGACTGGTCGCTAATGAAAAACTGTTTTTT. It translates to CASSLEIGSGLVANEKLFF.

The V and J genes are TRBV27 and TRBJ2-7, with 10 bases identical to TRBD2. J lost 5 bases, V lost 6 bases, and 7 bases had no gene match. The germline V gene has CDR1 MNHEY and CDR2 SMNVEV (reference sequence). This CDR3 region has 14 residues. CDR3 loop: CASSPGLAYDEQYF. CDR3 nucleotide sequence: TGTGCCAGCAGCCCGGGACTAGCGTACGACGAGCAGTACTTC.

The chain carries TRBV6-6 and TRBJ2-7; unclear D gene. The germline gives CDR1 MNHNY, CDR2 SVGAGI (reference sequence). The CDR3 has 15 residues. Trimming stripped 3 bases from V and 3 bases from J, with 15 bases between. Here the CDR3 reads CASSYERLVFYEQYF. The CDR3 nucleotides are TGTGCCAGCAGTTATGAGCGACTCGTTTTCTACGAGCAGTACTTC.

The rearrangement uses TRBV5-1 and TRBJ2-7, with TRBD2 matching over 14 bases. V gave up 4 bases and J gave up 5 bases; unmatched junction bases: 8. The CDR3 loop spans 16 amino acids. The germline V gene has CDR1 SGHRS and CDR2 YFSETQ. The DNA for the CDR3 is TGCGCCAGCAGCCCGGGGACTAGCGGGGGTCTGAACGAGCAGTACTTC. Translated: CASSPGTSGGLNEQYF.

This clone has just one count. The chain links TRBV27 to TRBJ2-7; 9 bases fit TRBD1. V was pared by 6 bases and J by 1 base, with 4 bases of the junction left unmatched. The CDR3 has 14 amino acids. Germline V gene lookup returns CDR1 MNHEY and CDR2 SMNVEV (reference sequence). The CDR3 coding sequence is TGTGCCAGCAGAACCGGGACAGGGTCCTACGAGCAGTACTTC. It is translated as CASRTGTGSYEQYF.

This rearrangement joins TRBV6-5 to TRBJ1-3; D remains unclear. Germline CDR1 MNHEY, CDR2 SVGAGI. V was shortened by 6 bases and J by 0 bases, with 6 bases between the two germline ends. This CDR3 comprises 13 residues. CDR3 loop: CASRTPSGNTIYF. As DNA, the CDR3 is TGTGCCAGCAGGACTCCCTCTGGAAACACCATATATTTT.

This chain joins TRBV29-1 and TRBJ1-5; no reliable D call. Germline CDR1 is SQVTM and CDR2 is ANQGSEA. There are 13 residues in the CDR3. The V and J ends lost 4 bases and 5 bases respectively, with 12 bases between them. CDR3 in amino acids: CSVAWAVDQPQHF. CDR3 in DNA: TGCAGCGTTGCATGGGCCGTCGATCAGCCCCAGCATTTT.

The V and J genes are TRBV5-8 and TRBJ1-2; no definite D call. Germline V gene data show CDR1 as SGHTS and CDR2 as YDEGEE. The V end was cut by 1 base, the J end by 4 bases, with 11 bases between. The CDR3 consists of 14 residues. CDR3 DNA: TGTGCCAGCAGCTTGTGGCGGTTGTCCTATGGCTACACCTTC. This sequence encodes CASSLWRLSYGYTF.

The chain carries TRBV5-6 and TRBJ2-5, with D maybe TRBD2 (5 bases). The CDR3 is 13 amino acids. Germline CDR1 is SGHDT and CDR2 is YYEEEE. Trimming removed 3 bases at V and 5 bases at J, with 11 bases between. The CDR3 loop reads CASSSRGTETQYF. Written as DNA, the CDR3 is TGTGCCAGCAGCTCTCGGGGTACGGAGACCCAGTACTTC.

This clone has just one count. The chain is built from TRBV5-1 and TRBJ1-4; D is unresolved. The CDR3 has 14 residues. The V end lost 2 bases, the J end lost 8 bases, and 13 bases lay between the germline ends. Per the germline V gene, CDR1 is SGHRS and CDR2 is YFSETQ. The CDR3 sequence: CASSLGSIGEKLFF. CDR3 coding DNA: TGCGCCAGCAGCTTAGGATCTATCGGGGAAAAACTGTTTTTT.

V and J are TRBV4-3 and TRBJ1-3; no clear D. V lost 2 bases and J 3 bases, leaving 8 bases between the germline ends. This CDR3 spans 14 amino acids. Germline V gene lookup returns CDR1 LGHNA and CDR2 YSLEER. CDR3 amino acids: CASSQTTLGNTIYF. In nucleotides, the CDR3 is TGCGCCAGCAGCCAAACAACCCTTGGAAACACCATATATTTT.

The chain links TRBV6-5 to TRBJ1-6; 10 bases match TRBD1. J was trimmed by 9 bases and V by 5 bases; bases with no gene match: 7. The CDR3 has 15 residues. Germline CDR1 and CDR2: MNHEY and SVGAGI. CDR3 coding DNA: TGTGCCAGCAGTCGCAGGGACAGGGGTTCTTCACCCCTCCACTTT. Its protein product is CASSRRDRGSSPLHF.

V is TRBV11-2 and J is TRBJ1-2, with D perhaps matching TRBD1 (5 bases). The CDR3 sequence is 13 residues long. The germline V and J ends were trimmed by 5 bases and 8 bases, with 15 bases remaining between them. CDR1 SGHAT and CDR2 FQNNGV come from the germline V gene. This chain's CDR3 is CASSQTASWGYTF. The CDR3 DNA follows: TGTGCCAGCAGCCAGACAGCCTCCTGGGGCTACACCTTC.

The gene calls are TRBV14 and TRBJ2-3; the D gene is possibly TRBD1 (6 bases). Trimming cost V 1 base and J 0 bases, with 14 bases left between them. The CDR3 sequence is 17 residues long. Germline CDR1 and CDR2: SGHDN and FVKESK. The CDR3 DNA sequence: TGTGCCAGCAGCCAAGGAGTGGGGGCTTTTAGCACAGATACGCAGTATTTT. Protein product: CASSQGVGAFSTDTQYF.

For the CDR3, the DNA is TGTGCCAGCAGTACACAGGGGCAAAACCTCCGGGAGCAGTACTTC. Protein sequence: CASSTQGQNLREQYF. V is TRBV28 and J is TRBJ2-7; 7 bases are shared with TRBD1. This CDR3 has 15 residues. CDR1 is MDHEN and CDR2 is SYDVKM in the germline V gene. Unmatched junction bases numbered 14, after V lost 5 bases and J lost 7 bases.

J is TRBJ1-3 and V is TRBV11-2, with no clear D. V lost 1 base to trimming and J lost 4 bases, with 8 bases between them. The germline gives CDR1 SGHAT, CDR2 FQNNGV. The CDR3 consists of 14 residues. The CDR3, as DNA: TGTGCCAGCAGCTTAGGGGCGGGCGGAAACACCATATATTTT. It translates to CASSLGAGGNTIYF.

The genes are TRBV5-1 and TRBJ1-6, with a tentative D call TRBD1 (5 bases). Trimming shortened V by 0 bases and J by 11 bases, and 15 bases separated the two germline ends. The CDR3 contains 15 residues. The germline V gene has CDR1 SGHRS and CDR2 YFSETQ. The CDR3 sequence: CASSLGSGRAAPLHF. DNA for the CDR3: TGCGCCAGCAGCTTGGGATCAGGCAGGGCTGCACCCCTCCACTTT.

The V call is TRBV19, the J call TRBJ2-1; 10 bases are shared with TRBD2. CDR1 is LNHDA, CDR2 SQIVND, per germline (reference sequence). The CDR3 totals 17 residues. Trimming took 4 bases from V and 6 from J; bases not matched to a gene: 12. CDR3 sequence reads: CASSTIGSGGVSNEQFF. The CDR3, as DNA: TGTGCCAGTAGTACAATCGGAAGCGGGGGGGTCTCCAATGAGCAGTTCTTC.

In DNA, the CDR3 is TGTGCCAGCAGCCCGGGACTAGCCTACAATGAGCAGTTCTTC. Protein product: CASSPGLAYNEQFF. The chain links TRBV7-2 to TRBJ2-1; TRBD2 agrees at 8 bases. This CDR3 has 14 residues. Germline lookup yields CDR1 SGHTA and CDR2 FQGNSA. After removal of 5 bases from V and 2 bases from J, the junction contained 2 bases not matched to a gene.

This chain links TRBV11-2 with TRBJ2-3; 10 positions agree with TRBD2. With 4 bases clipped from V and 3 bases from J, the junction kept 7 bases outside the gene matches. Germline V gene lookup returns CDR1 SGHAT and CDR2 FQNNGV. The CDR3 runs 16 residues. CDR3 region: CASSYSAAGGTDTQYF. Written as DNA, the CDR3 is TGTGCCAGCAGCTACTCGGCAGCGGGGGGGACAGATACGCAGTATTTT.

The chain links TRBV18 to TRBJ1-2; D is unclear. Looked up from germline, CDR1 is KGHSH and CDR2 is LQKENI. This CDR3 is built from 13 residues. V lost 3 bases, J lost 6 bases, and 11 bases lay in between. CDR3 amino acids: CASSPTVEDGYTF. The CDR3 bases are TGTGCCAGCTCACCGACCGTTGAGGATGGCTACACCTTC.